The 14 T cell receptor beta chains listed next were all sequenced from one sample in a study of cytomegalovirus exposure and HLA in healthy donors. PCR amplification relied on 60 Vbeta primers (plus 13 Jbeta primers). Clones were sequenced by immunoSEQ multiplex PCR, and TCRdb holds only the in-frame ones, with some missing. The sample has approximately 150,000 clones; about 70% are singletons. The specimen sequenced was PBMCs. The receptors stem from a young man in good health and CMV-seropositive.

V and J are TRBV5-1 and TRBJ2-5; maybe TRBD2 (6 bases). The ends were cut back, 2 bases at V and 5 bases at J, with 16 bases in the middle. The germline V gene encodes CDR1 SGHRS and CDR2 YFSETQ. The CDR3 runs to 15 residues. The CDR3 coding sequence is TGCGCCAGCAGCTTCATCGGGAGTCAGTCTGAGACCCAGTACTTC. Translating gives CASSFIGSQSETQYF. Full variable domain (remainder filled in from reference TRBV5-1 and TRBJ2-5): KAGVTQTPRYLIKTRGQQVTLSCSPISGHRSVSWYQQTPGQGLQFLFEYFSETQRNKGNFPGRFSGRQFSNSRSEMNVSTLELGDSALYLCASSFIGSQSETQYFGPGTRLLVL.

The chain is built from TRBV19 and TRBJ2-4; TRBD2 agrees at 7 bases. Germline V gene sequence: CDR1 LNHDA, CDR2 SQIVND (reference sequence). V trimming: 3 bases; J trimming: 8 bases; junction bases outside the gene matches: 10. The CDR3 has 15 amino acids. The CDR3 DNA reads as TGTGCCAGTAGTATGAGGGCGGGAGTAGGGGACATTCAGTACTTC. It codes for CASSMRAGVGDIQYF.

The chain combines TRBV28 with TRBJ2-3, with 10 bases that match TRBD1. V was pared by 2 bases and J by 1 base, with 0 bases of the junction left unmatched. The germline V gene encodes CDR1 MDHEN and CDR2 SYDVKM. This CDR3 is 15 amino acids long. Here the CDR3 DNA reads TGTGCCAGCAGTTTAGGACAGGGGGGCACAGATACGCAGTATTTT. As protein: CASSLGQGGTDTQYF.

This chain connects TRBV14 to TRBJ2-7, with a possible D match to TRBD2 (5 bases). The V end lost 2 bases, the J end lost 3 bases, and 17 bases lay between the germline ends. Germline V gene data show CDR1 as SGHDN and CDR2 as FVKESK. This CDR3 spans 16 amino acids. CDR3 protein: CASSQKPGLQFYEQYF. The CDR3 nucleotides read TGTGCCAGCAGCCAAAAACCAGGACTCCAATTCTACGAGCAGTACTTC.

This clone was seen a handful of times. The rearrangement joins TRBV15 to TRBJ1-5, with 10 bases lining up with TRBD1. From germline, CDR1 is LNHNV and CDR2 YYDKDF (reference sequence). V trimming: 0 bases; J trimming: 3 bases; junction bases outside the gene matches: 5. The length of the CDR3 is 17 residues. The CDR3 region is CATSRDRDRGTNQPQHF. In nucleotides, the CDR3 is TGTGCCACCAGCAGAGATCGGGACAGGGGAACCAATCAGCCCCAGCATTTT. Using reference TRBV15 and TRBJ1-5 for the parts outside the CDR3, the full variable domain is DAMVIQNPRYQVTQFGKPVTLSCSQTLNHNVMYWYQQKSSQAPKLLFHYYDKDFNNEADTPDNFQSRRPNTSFCFLDIRSPGLGDTAMYLCATSRDRDRGTNQPQHFGDGTRLSIL.

The chain recombines TRBV5-1 with TRBJ2-2, with a tentative D call TRBD2 (5 bases). Germline V gene data show CDR1 as SGHRS and CDR2 as YFSETQ. The CDR3 length is 14 residues. Trimming pared 4 bases from V and 6 bases from J, leaving 13 bases between. CDR3 in DNA: TGCGCCAGCAGCCCACTGGGGAGCGCCGGGGAGCTGTTTTTT. As protein: CASSPLGSAGELFF.

J is TRBJ1-5 and V is TRBV5-5; D is unclear. Germline CDR1 is SGHKS and CDR2 is YYEKEE (reference sequence). Deletions cut 0 bases from V and 5 bases from J, with 12 bases between. The CDR3 loop spans 15 amino acids. The CDR3 spells CASSLGVPGDQPQHF. CDR3 sequence (DNA): TGTGCCAGCAGCTTGGGGGTCCCCGGAGATCAGCCCCAGCATTTT.

The V gene is TRBV27, the J gene TRBJ1-6, with TRBD1 matching 8 bases. Germline V gene sequence: CDR1 MNHEY, CDR2 SMNVEV (reference sequence). With 6 bases clipped from V and 5 bases from J, the junction kept 6 bases outside the gene matches. The CDR3 spans 15 residues. DNA for the CDR3: TGTGCCAGCAGAAAAGACAGGGGCGATAATTCACCCCTCCACTTT. It is translated as CASRKDRGDNSPLHF.

V is TRBV10-3 and J is TRBJ2-1; 9 bases are a match to TRBD1. The junction had 7 bases not matched to a gene; V was cut back by 7 bases and J by 3 bases. CDR1 ENHRY and CDR2 SYGVKD come from the germline V gene. CDR3 length: 15 residues. CDR3 loop: CAIMLGQGNYNEQFF. CDR3 coding DNA: TGTGCCATCATGCTAGGACAGGGGAACTACAATGAGCAGTTCTTC.

V is TRBV6-1 and J is TRBJ2-1, with 12 bases identical to TRBD2. Germline CDR1 is MNHNS and CDR2 is SASEGT. The CDR3 has 15 residues. Trimming removed 8 bases from V and 4 bases from J; junction bases left unmatched: 6. The CDR3 protein is CASLTLAGGYNEQFF. CDR3 nucleotides: TGTGCCAGCCTAACTCTAGCGGGAGGGTACAATGAGCAGTTCTTC.

In the case of this clone: Additional DNA sequences in this sample encode the identical CDR3. The rearrangement joins TRBV5-1 to TRBJ1-1; D unresolved. The CDR3 sequence is 13 residues long. Per germline, CDR1 SGHRS and CDR2 YFSETQ. Trimming stripped 0 bases from V and 1 base from J, with 4 bases between. CDR3 DNA sequence: TGCGCCAGCAGCTTGGCCGGGAACACTGAAGCTTTCTTT. Translation: CASSLAGNTEAFF.

The V call is TRBV11-1, the J call TRBJ2-1; D possibly corresponds to TRBD2 (6 bases). Germline assignment: CDR1 SGHAT and CDR2 FQDESV (reference sequence). Trimming shortened V by 4 bases and J by 8 bases, and 12 bases separated the two germline ends. This CDR3 contains 13 residues. CDR3 region: CASSSPGVDEQFF. CDR3 coding DNA: TGTGCCAGCAGCTCCCCGGGGGTAGATGAGCAGTTCTTC. The full variable domain, completed using reference TRBV11-1 and TRBJ2-1, is EAEVAQSPRYKITEKSQAVAFWCDPISGHATLYWYRQILGQGPELLVQFQDESVVDDSQLPKDRFSAERLKGVDSTLKIQPAELGDSAMYLCASSSPGVDEQFFGPGTRLTVL.

Only one count was recorded for this clone. The chain employs TRBV6-1 and TRBJ2-6, with 8 bases aligning to TRBD1. Germline V CDR1 and CDR2: MNHNS, SASEGT. V shed 6 bases and J 11 bases; nucleotides not matched to a gene: 9. CDR3 length: 14 residues. The CDR3 sequence is CASRYQDRGHVLTF. CDR3 nucleotides: TGTGCCAGCAGATATCAAGACAGGGGACACGTCCTGACTTTC.

The CDR3 DNA reads as TGTGCCACCTACGACGGACAGGGGGCTAGAGGCTACACCTTC. Amino acids: CATYDGQGARGYTF. The rearrangement joins TRBV28 to TRBJ1-2; 11 nucleotides align to TRBD1. The germline V gene has CDR1 MDHEN and CDR2 SYDVKM. With V trimmed by 10 bases and J by 8 bases, 12 bases remained unmatched. The CDR3 runs to 14 residues.